A single sample gave rise to the 20 T cell receptor beta chains below, sequenced in a study of response to subunit inactivated influenza vaccine. TCRdb reprocessed the RT-PCR reads with MiXCR, giving one entry per CDR3 protein. The sample yields hundreds of thousands of distinct CDR3 sequences, around a fifth seen once. The sample here was PBMCs from blood, taken 21 months after vaccination. Every receptor here comes from a man aged 50 to 69 who received an inactivated influenza vaccine.

This clonotype has more than one count but fewer than ten. The gene calls are TRBV5-1 and TRBJ2-3, with D tentatively TRBD2 (5 bases). Looked up from germline, CDR1 is SGHRS and CDR2 is YFSETQ. The CDR3 consists of 12 residues. The V and J ends lost 7 bases and 0 bases respectively, with 6 bases between them. CDR3 residues: CASGLSTDTQYF. DNA for the CDR3: TGCGCCAGCGGACTTAGCACAGATACGCAGTATTTT.

The rearrangement joins TRBV7-2 to TRBJ1-4; TRBD1 might be the D (6 bases). There are 12 residues in the CDR3. Germline V lookup: CDR1 SGHTA, CDR2 FQGNSA. Trimming cost V 5 bases and J 13 bases, with 14 bases left between them. The CDR3 sequence is CASSPSGGRLFF. CDR3 coding DNA: TGTGCCAGCAGCCCATCGGGGGGGCGACTGTTTTTT.

The chain links TRBV20-1 to TRBJ2-3, with 11 bases identical to TRBD2. CDR3 length equals 15 residues. Germline V CDR1 and CDR2: DFQATT, SNEGSKA (reference sequence). The V segment lost 6 bases and the J segment 4 bases; nucleotides outside the gene matches: 9. The chain's CDR3 is CSAQMTSGISDTQYF. CDR3 DNA: TGCAGTGCCCAAATGACTAGCGGGATTTCAGATACGCAGTATTTT.

In this sample, this clonotype turned up many times. V usage is TRBV10-3 and J usage is TRBJ2-3, with TRBD1 identical over 8 bases. This CDR3 comprises 15 residues. CDR1 is ENHRY, CDR2 SYGVKD, per germline. With 2 bases clipped from V and 3 bases from J, the junction kept 4 bases outside the gene matches. CDR3 sequence (DNA): TGTGCCATCAGTGAGGGGACAGGTATTACAGATACGCAGTATTTT. Protein: CAISEGTGITDTQYF.

This clonotype was seen more than once but under ten times. The rearrangement uses TRBV18 and TRBJ1-2, with D maybe TRBD1 (5 bases). This CDR3 has 14 amino acids. Trimming removed 6 bases from V and 8 bases from J, with 19 bases in between. Germline CDR1 reads KGHSH; CDR2 reads LQKENI. This CDR3 reads CASSRLQRGFGYTF. The CDR3 DNA follows: TGTGCCAGCTCCAGGCTACAGAGGGGATTCGGCTACACCTTC.

This chain joins TRBV5-1 and TRBJ1-5, with a tentative D call TRBD1 (6 bases). This CDR3 has 14 amino acids. V was shortened by 0 bases and J by 6 bases, with 10 bases between the two germline ends. CDR1 and CDR2 (germline): SGHRS, YFSETQ. This CDR3 reads CASSLVGAGQPQHF. The CDR3 coding sequence is TGCGCCAGCAGCTTGGTGGGGGCCGGTCAGCCCCAGCATTTT. Filled out from reference TRBV5-1 and TRBJ1-5, the complete variable domain reads KAGVTQTPRYLIKTRGQQVTLSCSPISGHRSVSWYQQTPGQGLQFLFEYFSETQRNKGNFPGRFSGRQFSNSRSEMNVSTLELGDSALYLCASSLVGAGQPQHFGDGTRLSIL.

The V gene is TRBV20-1, the J gene TRBJ2-5; possibly TRBD2 for D (6 bases). Germline CDR1 is DFQATT and CDR2 is SNEGSKA (reference sequence). Deletions cut 4 bases from V and 3 bases from J, with 9 bases between. CDR3 length: 12 amino acids. CDR3 region: CSAIRGKETQYF. The CDR3 DNA reads as TGCAGTGCTATCCGGGGGAAAGAGACCCAGTACTTC.

This clonotype was observed a handful of times. This chain joins TRBV15 and TRBJ2-7, with TRBD1 as a possible D gene (5 bases). Between the trimmed V and J ends, which lost 0 bases and 2 bases, there was a span of 8 bases. The CDR3 has 14 amino acids. Germline V CDR1 and CDR2: LNHNV, YYDKDF (reference sequence). For the CDR3, the DNA is TGTGCCACCAGCAGAGACCCGACAGCCTACGAGCAGTACTTC. This translates into CATSRDPTAYEQYF.

This clonotype was detected many times. The gene calls are TRBV12-3 or TRBV12-4 and TRBJ1-2; D perhaps matches TRBD1 (6 bases). V lost 5 bases to trimming and J lost 4 bases, with 11 bases between them. The CDR3 covers 13 residues. The CDR3 DNA sequence: TGTGCCAGCAGTCCGACAGGTGGCTATGGCTACACCTTC. Amino acid sequence: CASSPTGGYGYTF.

This clonotype was seen a few times. The J gene is TRBJ1-3, the V gene TRBV12-3 or TRBV12-4, with 9 bases lining up with TRBD1. The CDR3 totals 14 residues. V lost 4 bases to trimming and J lost 2 bases; unmatched junction nucleotides: 0. The CDR3 region is CASSWTGAGNTIYF. The CDR3 DNA reads as TGTGCCAGCAGTTGGACAGGGGCTGGAAACACCATATATTTT.

In this sample, this clonotype turned up a few times. The rearrangement joins TRBV29-1 to TRBJ2-7, with D uncertain. This CDR3 has 12 residues. Trimming took off 1 base at V and 2 bases at J, with 6 bases between the two ends. The V gene's germline CDR1 is SQVTM and CDR2 ANQGSEA. The CDR3 loop reads CSVEGGPYEQYF. The DNA for the CDR3 is TGCAGCGTTGAAGGAGGTCCCTACGAGCAGTACTTC.

The chain links TRBV30 to TRBJ1-1; D gene ambiguous. This CDR3 region has 13 residues. Trimming cost V 0 bases and J 6 bases, with 11 bases left between them. Germline loops: CDR1 GTSNPN, CDR2 SVGIG (reference sequence). CDR3 loop: CAWSVSSVAEAFF. The CDR3 DNA is TGTGCCTGGAGTGTTTCATCCGTCGCTGAAGCTTTCTTT. Using reference TRBV30 and TRBJ1-1 for the parts outside the CDR3, the full variable domain is SQTIHQWPATLVQPVGSPLSLECTVEGTSNPNLYWYRQAAGRGLQLLFYSVGIGQISSEVPQNLSASRPQDRQFILSSKKLLLSDSGFYLCAWSVSSVAEAFFGQGTRLTVV.

This chain links TRBV20-1 with TRBJ1-1; 8 nucleotides align to TRBD1. J was trimmed by 0 bases and V by 2 bases; bases with no gene match: 2. The V gene's germline CDR1 is DFQATT and CDR2 SNEGSKA (reference sequence). There are 14 residues in the CDR3. CDR3 loop: CSARRQGMNTEAFF. The CDR3 nucleotides are TGCAGTGCTAGACGACAGGGGATGAACACTGAAGCTTTCTTT.

The chain recombines TRBV20-1 with TRBJ2-5; TRBD1 matches at 7 bases. Germline CDR1 is DFQATT and CDR2 is SNEGSKA (reference sequence). The CDR3 is 13 residues long. J lost 8 bases, V lost 0 bases, and 6 bases had no gene match. CDR3 sequence reads: CSARDPGQLTQYF. The CDR3 nucleotides read TGCAGTGCTAGAGACCCGGGACAGTTAACCCAGTACTTC.

This clonotype was counted only a few times. The CDR3 sequence: CASSRISGRAFTDTQYF. The CDR3 DNA reads TGTGCCAGCAGCAGAATTAGCGGGAGGGCCTTCACAGATACGCAGTATTTT. This chain joins TRBV11-2 and TRBJ2-3; 11 bases are shared with TRBD2. Germline loops: CDR1 SGHAT, CDR2 FQNNGV. The length of the CDR3 is 17 residues. Trimming took 5 bases from V and 2 from J; bases not matched to a gene: 9.

The chain joins TRBV12-3 or TRBV12-4 to TRBJ2-7, with TRBD2 matching 13 bases. This CDR3 contains 15 residues. The V and J ends lost 6 bases and 6 bases, in that order; junction bases with no gene match: 8. CDR3 residues: CASRMGLAGSGEQYF. The CDR3, as DNA: TGTGCCAGCAGGATGGGACTAGCGGGATCGGGCGAGCAGTACTTC.

In its sample, this clonotype was seen many times. The J gene is TRBJ2-7, the V gene TRBV5-1; maybe TRBD1 (6 bases). Germline assignment: CDR1 SGHRS and CDR2 YFSETQ. The V end was cut by 3 bases, the J end by 4 bases, with 14 bases between. The length of the CDR3 is 14 residues. CDR3 loop: CASSSLGTPYEQYF. The CDR3, as DNA: TGCGCCAGCAGCTCTCTTGGGACACCTTACGAGCAGTACTTC. The full variable domain, rest sourced from reference TRBV5-1 and TRBJ2-7, is KAGVTQTPRYLIKTRGQQVTLSCSPISGHRSVSWYQQTPGQGLQFLFEYFSETQRNKGNFPGRFSGRQFSNSRSEMNVSTLELGDSALYLCASSSLGTPYEQYFGPGTRLTVT.

This clonotype has ten or more counts. This chain joins TRBV16 and TRBJ1-5; TRBD1 might be the D (6 bases). The CDR3 has 17 residues. Germline CDR1 reads KGHSY; CDR2 reads FQNENV. The V end was cut by 2 bases, the J end by 3 bases, with 17 bases between. CDR3 DNA sequence: TGTGCCAGCAGCCAACTAGTAGGAAGGGACAACAATCAGCCCCAGCATTTT. Its protein product is CASSQLVGRDNNQPQHF.

This clonotype appeared a few times. The rearrangement uses TRBV7-2 and TRBJ1-1; 7 bases are a match to TRBD1. J lost 1 base, V lost 3 bases, and 5 bases had no gene match. Germline values: CDR1 SGHTA, CDR2 FQGNSA. The CDR3 runs to 15 residues. This chain's CDR3 is CASSFQGVSNTEAFF. For the CDR3, the DNA is TGTGCCAGCAGCTTCCAGGGGGTTTCGAACACTGAAGCTTTCTTT.

This clonotype appeared many times. The chain joins TRBV5-4 to TRBJ1-2; TRBD1 might be the D (5 bases). The ends were cut back, 4 bases at V and 4 bases at J, with 14 bases in the middle. Germline loops: CDR1 SGHNT, CDR2 YYREEE (reference sequence). CDR3 size: 14 residues. The CDR3, as DNA: TGTGCCAGCAGCCAAACCCCAGGGTTCTATGGCTACACCTTC. It specifies CASSQTPGFYGYTF.